This T cell receptor beta chain was retrieved from a study of ipilimumab plus nivolumab after autologous stem cell transplantation. Study outcomes and limitations: The authors say TCR, Treg and microbiome findings warrant further study.

The V gene's germline CDR1 is LNHNV and CDR2 YYDKDF (reference sequence). This CDR3 spans 14 amino acids. V lost 3 bases and J lost 2; bases outside the gene matches: 4. Generated by immunoSEQ multiplex PCR, the TCRdb table keeps only in-frame clones and is missing some. Of some 87,000 clones listed, around 80% are singletons. Checkpoint therapy with ipilimumab 1 mg/kg began 14 to 28 days after transplant. Patients got 3 mg/kg IV nivolumab weeks 1, 4, 7, 10, then biweekly through week 26. In regard to this clone: The antigen remains undetermined.

This sequence originates from a male donor with diffuse large B-cell lymphoma. The sample in question was PBMCs, obtained in a trial of ipilimumab plus nivolumab as post-transplant consolidation. The chain carries TRBV15 and TRBJ2-7, with TRBD2 matching 7 bases. In DNA form, the CDR3 reads TGTGCCACCAGCAGGGGCGGGGGAACCTACGAGCAGTACTTC. The encoded protein is CATSRGGGTYEQYF.